These 6 T cell receptor beta chains originate from one sample sequenced in a study of blood T cell repertoires in COVID-19. The data were produced by immunoSEQ multiplex PCR, yet TCRdb's version contains in-frame clones alone and is incomplete. This table holds some 65,000 clones, about 85% found once. Sample: peripheral blood. All receptors come from a man aged 80 or over with acute or convalescent COVID-19.

The chain links TRBV24-1 to TRBJ2-1; TRBD1 matches at 7 bases. The V and J ends lost 2 bases and 3 bases, in that order; junction bases with no gene match: 12. Germline loops: CDR1 KGHDR, CDR2 SFDVKD. The CDR3 sequence is 18 residues long. CDR3 coding DNA: TGTGCCACCAGTGATTCTCAGCGTCGGGACAGACTCTACAATGAGCAGTTCTTC. This codes for CATSDSQRRDRLYNEQFF.

This chain connects TRBV24-1 to TRBJ1-1, with D possibly TRBD1 on 5 matching bases. This CDR3 has 13 amino acids. Germline CDR1 reads KGHDR; CDR2 reads SFDVKD. V lost 9 bases and J 5 bases, leaving 15 bases between the germline ends. The CDR3 nucleotides are TGTGCCACCGAACAGGACCCCGGGACTGAAGCTTTCTTT. Translation gives CATEQDPGTEAFF.

A single count supports this clone. This chain connects TRBV9 to TRBJ1-2; D perhaps matches TRBD1 (5 bases). The ends were cut back, 0 bases at V and 4 bases at J, with 16 bases in the middle. The CDR3 consists of 16 residues. From germline, CDR1 is SGDLS and CDR2 YYNGEE. The CDR3, as DNA: TGTGCCAGCAGCGTAGCCCCGGGACGGGGACTCTATGGCTACACCTTC. Protein: CASSVAPGRGLYGYTF.

Only one count was recorded for this clone. V gene TRBV6-6 combines with J gene TRBJ1-5; 9 bases align to TRBD1. CDR3 length equals 18 residues. With 5 bases clipped from V and 2 bases from J, the junction kept 13 bases outside the gene matches. Per germline, CDR1 MNHNY and CDR2 SVGAGI (reference sequence). The CDR3 loop reads CASSPSGQGAGGNQPQHF. CDR3 coding DNA: TGTGCCAGCAGTCCCTCGGGACAGGGCGCAGGTGGCAATCAGCCCCAGCATTTT.

V and J are TRBV9 and TRBJ1-1, with TRBD1 as a possible D gene (5 bases). Germline CDR1 SGDLS, CDR2 YYNGEE. The CDR3 spans 17 residues. V was shortened by 2 bases and J by 11 bases, with 28 bases between the two germline ends. The DNA for the CDR3 is TGTGCCAGCAGCGTTGAACCCGGGGGAGGGGCCGGCCTGGGGGCTTTCTTT. This sequence encodes CASSVEPGGGAGLGAFF. Combining the CDR3 with reference TRBV9 and TRBJ1-1 gives the whole variable domain DSGVTQTPKHLITATGQRVTLRCSPRSGDLSVYWYQQSLDQGLQFLIQYYNGEERAKGNILERFSAQQFPDLHSELNLSSLELGDSALYFCASSVEPGGGAGLGAFFGQGTRLTVV.

The chain employs TRBV30 and TRBJ1-1; maybe TRBD1 (5 bases). Trimming took off 0 bases at V and 4 bases at J, with 12 bases between the two ends. This CDR3 has 14 residues. In germline, CDR1 is GTSNPN, CDR2 SVGIG (reference sequence). As DNA, the CDR3 is TGTGCCTGGAGTGTAGGCCAGGGAGGCACTGAAGCTTTCTTT. Protein product: CAWSVGQGGTEAFF.